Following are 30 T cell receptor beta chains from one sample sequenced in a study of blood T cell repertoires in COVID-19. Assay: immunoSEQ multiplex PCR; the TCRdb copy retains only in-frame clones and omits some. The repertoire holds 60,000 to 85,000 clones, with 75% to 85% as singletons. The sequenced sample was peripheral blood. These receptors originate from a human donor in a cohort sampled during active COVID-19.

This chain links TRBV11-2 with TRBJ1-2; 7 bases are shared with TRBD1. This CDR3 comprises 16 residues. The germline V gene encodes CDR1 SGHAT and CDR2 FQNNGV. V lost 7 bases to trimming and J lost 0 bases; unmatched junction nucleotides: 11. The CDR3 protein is CASISDRVGANYGYTF. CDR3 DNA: TGTGCCAGCATCAGCGACAGGGTCGGAGCTAACTATGGCTACACCTTC.

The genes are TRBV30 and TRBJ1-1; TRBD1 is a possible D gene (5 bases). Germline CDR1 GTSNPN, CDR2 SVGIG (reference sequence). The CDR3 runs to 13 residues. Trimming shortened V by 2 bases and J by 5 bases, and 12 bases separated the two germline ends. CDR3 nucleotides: TGTGCCTGGAGTCCCCAGGGAAGAACTGAAGCTTTCTTT. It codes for CAWSPQGRTEAFF. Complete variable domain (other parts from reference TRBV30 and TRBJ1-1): SQTIHQWPATLVQPVGSPLSLECTVEGTSNPNLYWYRQAAGRGLQLLFYSVGIGQISSEVPQNLSASRPQDRQFILSSKKLLLSDSGFYLCAWSPQGRTEAFFGQGTRLTVV.

For the CDR3, the DNA is TGCGCCAGCAGCCAAGGGAGTTCGGGACTAGCGAGCGATGAGCAGTTCTTC. This sequence encodes CASSQGSSGLASDEQFF. V gene TRBV4-3 combines with J gene TRBJ2-1, with TRBD2 identical over 10 bases. The CDR3 consists of 17 residues. Germline V gene sequence: CDR1 LGHNA, CDR2 YSLEER. Losses at the gene ends were 1 base for V and 8 bases for J; bases not matched to a gene: 11.

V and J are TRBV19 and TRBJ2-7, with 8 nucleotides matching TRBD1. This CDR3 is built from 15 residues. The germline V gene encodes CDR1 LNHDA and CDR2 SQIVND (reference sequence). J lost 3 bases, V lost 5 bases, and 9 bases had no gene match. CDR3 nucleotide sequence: TGTGCCAGTAGTGCAACCACAGGGGGATACTACGAGCAGTACTTC. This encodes CASSATTGGYYEQYF.

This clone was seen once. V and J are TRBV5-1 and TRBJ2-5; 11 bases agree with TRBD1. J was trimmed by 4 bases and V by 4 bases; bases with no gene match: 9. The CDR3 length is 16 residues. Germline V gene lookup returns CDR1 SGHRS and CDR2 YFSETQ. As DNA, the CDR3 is TGCGCCAGCAGCATGGTGGGACAGGGGGTGGGAGAGACCCAGTACTTC. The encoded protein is CASSMVGQGVGETQYF.

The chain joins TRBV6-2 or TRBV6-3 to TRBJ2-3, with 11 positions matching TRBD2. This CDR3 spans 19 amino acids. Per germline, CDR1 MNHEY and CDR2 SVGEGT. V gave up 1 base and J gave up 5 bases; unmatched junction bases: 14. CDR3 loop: CASSYWQLVAGGPEDTQYF. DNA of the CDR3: TGTGCCAGCAGTTACTGGCAGTTAGTAGCGGGAGGGCCAGAAGATACGCAGTATTTT.

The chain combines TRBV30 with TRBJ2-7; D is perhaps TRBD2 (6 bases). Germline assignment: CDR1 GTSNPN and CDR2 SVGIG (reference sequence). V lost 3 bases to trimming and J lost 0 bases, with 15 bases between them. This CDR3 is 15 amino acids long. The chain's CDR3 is CAWSRGLASSYEQYF. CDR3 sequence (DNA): TGTGCCTGGAGCCGCGGGCTAGCGAGCTCCTACGAGCAGTACTTC.

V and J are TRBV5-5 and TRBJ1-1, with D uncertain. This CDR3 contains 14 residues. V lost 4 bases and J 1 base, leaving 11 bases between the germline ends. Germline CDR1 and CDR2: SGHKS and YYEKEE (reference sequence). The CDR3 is CASSPWAANTEAFF. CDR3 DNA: TGTGCCAGCAGCCCCTGGGCTGCGAACACTGAAGCTTTCTTT.

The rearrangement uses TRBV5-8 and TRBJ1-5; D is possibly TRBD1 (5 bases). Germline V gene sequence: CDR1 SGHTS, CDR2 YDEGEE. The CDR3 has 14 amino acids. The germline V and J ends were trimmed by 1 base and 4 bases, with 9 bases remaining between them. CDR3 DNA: TGTGCCAGCAGCTTGCTGGCAGGGAATCAGCCCCAGCATTTT. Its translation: CASSLLAGNQPQHF.

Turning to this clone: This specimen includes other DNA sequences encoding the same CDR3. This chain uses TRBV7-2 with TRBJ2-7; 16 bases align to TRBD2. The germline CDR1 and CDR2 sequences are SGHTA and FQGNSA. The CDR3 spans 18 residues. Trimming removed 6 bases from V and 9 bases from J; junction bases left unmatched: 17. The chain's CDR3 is CASRGGLAGGAEGWMQYF. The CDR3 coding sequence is TGTGCCAGCAGGGGGGGACTAGCGGGAGGGGCCGAGGGGTGGATGCAGTACTTC.

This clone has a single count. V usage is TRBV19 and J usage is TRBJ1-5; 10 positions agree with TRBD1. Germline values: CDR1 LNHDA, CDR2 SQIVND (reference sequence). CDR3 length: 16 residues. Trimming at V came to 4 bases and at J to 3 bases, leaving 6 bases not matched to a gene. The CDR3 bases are TGTGCCAGTAGTACCTCGACAGGGGGCCTCAATCAGCCCCAGCATTTT. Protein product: CASSTSTGGLNQPQHF. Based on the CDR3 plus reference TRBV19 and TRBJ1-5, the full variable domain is DGGITQSPKYLFRKEGQNVTLSCEQNLNHDAMYWYRQDPGQGLRLIYYSQIVNDFQKGDIAEGYSVSREKKESFPLTVTSAQKNPTAFYLCASSTSTGGLNQPQHFGDGTRLSIL.

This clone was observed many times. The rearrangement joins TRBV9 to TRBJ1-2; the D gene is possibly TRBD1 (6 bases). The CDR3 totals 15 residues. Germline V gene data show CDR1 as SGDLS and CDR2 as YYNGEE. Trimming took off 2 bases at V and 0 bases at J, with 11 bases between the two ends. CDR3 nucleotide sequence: TGTGCCAGCAGCGTCCGGACAGACTCTAACTATGGCTACACCTTC. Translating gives CASSVRTDSNYGYTF. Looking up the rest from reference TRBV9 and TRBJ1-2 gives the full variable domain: DSGVTQTPKHLITATGQRVTLRCSPRSGDLSVYWYQQSLDQGLQFLIQYYNGEERAKGNILERFSAQQFPDLHSELNLSSLELGDSALYFCASSVRTDSNYGYTFGSGTRLTVV.

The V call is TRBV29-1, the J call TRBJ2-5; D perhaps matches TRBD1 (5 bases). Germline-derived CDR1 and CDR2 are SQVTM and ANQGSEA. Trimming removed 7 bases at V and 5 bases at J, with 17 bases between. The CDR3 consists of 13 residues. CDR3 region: CSGGHTPGETQYF. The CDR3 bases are TGCAGCGGCGGACACACCCCCGGGGAGACCCAGTACTTC.

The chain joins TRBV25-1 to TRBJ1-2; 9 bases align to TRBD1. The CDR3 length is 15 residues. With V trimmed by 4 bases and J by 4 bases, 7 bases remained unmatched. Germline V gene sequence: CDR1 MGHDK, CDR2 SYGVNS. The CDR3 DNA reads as TGTGCCAGCAGTGCTAGGGACAGGGCATTCTATGGCTACACCTTC. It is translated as CASSARDRAFYGYTF.

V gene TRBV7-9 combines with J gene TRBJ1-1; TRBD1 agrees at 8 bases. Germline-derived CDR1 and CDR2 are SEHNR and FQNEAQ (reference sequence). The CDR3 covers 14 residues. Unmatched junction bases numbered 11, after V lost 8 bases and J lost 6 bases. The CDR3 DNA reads TGTGCCAGCCCCGCGGACAGGGAGACCTCTGAAGCTTTCTTT. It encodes CASPADRETSEAFF.

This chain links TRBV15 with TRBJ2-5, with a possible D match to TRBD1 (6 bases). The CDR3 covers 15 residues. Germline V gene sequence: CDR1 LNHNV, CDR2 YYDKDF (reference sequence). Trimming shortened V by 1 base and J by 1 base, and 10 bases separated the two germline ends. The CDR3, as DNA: TGTGCCACCAGCAGAGGGGGCAGGGGCCAAGAGACCCAGTACTTC. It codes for CATSRGGRGQETQYF. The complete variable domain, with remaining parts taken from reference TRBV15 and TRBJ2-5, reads DAMVIQNPRYQVTQFGKPVTLSCSQTLNHNVMYWYQQKSSQAPKLLFHYYDKDFNNEADTPDNFQSRRPNTSFCFLDIRSPGLGDTAMYLCATSRGGRGQETQYFGPGTRLLVL.

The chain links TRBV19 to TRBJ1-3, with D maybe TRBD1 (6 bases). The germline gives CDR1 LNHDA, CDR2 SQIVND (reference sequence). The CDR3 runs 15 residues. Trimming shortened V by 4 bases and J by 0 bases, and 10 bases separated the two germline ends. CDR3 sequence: CASSKTGSSGNTIYF. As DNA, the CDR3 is TGTGCCAGTAGTAAGACAGGTTCCTCTGGAAACACCATATATTTT. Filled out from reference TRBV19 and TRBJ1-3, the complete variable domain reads DGGITQSPKYLFRKEGQNVTLSCEQNLNHDAMYWYRQDPGQGLRLIYYSQIVNDFQKGDIAEGYSVSREKKESFPLTVTSAQKNPTAFYLCASSKTGSSGNTIYFGEGSWLTVV.

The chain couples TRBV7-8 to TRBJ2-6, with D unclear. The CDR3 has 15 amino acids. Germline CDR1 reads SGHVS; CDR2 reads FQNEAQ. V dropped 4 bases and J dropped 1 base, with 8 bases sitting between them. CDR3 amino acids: CASSYSNSGANVLTF. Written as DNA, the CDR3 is TGTGCCAGCAGCTATAGCAATTCTGGGGCCAACGTCCTGACTTTC. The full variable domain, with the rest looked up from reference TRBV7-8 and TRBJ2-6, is GAGVSQSPRYKVAKRGQDVALRCDPISGHVSLFWYQQALGQGPEFLTYFQNEAQLDKSGLPSDRFFAERPEGSVSTLKIQRTQQEDSAVYLCASSYSNSGANVLTFGAGSRLTVL.

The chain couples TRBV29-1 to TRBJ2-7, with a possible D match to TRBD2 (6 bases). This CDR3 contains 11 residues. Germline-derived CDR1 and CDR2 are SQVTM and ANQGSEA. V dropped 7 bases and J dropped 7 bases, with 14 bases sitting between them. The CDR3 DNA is TGCAGCGCCCAAACCCGGGGGGAGCAGTACTTC. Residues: CSAQTRGEQYF.

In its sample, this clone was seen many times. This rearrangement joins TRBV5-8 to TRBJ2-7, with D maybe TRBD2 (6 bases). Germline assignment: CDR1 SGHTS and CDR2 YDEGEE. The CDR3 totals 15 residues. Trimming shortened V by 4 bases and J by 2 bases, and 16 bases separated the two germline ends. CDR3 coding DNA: TGTGCCAGCAGCCTGGAGATTAGCGGACCCTACGAGCAGTACTTC. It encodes CASSLEISGPYEQYF.

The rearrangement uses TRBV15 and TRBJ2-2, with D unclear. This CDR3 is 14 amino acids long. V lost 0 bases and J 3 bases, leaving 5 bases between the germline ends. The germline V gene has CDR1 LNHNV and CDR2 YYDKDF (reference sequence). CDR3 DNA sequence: TGTGCCACCAGCAGAGATCGGGACACCGGGGAGCTGTTTTTT. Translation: CATSRDRDTGELFF.

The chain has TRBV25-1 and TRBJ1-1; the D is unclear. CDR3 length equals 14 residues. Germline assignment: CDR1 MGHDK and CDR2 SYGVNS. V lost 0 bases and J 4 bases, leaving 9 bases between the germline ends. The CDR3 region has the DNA TGTGCCAGCAGTGAATATAAGGAGAGCACTGAAGCTTTCTTT. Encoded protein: CASSEYKESTEAFF.

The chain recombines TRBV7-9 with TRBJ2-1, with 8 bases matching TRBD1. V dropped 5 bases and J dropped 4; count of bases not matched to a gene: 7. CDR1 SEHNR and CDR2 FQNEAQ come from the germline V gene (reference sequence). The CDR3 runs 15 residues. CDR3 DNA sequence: TGTGCCAGCAGCCAGAGACAGGGGCTTTACAATGAGCAGTTCTTC. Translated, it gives CASSQRQGLYNEQFF. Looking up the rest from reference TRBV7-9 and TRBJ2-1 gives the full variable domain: DTGVSQNPRHKITKRGQNVTFRCDPISEHNRLYWYRQTLGQGPEFLTYFQNEAQLEKSRLLSDRFSAERPKGSFSTLEIQRTEQGDSAMYLCASSQRQGLYNEQFFGPGTRLTVL.

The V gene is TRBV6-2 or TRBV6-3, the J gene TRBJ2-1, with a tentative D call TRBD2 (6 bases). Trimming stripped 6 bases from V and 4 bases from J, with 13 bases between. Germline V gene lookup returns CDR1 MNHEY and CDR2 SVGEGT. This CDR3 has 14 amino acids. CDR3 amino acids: CASSPGLPYNEQFF. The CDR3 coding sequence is TGTGCCAGCAGCCCTGGACTACCTTACAATGAGCAGTTCTTC.

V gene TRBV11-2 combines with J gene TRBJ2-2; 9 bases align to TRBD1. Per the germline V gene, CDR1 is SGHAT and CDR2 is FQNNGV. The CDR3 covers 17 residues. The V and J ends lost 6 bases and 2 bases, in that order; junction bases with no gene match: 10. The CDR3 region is CASSYRGTGKNTGELFF. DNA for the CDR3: TGTGCCAGCAGTTATAGAGGGACAGGGAAAAACACCGGGGAGCTGTTTTTT.

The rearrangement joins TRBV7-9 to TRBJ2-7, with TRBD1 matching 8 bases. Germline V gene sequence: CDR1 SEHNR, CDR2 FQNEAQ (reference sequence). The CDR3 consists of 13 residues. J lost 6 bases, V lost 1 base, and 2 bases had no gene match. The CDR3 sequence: CASSLGTGSEQYF. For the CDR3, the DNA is TGTGCCAGCAGCTTAGGGACAGGGTCCGAGCAGTACTTC. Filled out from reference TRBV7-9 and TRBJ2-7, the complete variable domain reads DTGVSQNPRHKITKRGQNVTFRCDPISEHNRLYWYRQTLGQGPEFLTYFQNEAQLEKSRLLSDRFSAERPKGSFSTLEIQRTEQGDSAMYLCASSLGTGSEQYFGPGTRLTVT.

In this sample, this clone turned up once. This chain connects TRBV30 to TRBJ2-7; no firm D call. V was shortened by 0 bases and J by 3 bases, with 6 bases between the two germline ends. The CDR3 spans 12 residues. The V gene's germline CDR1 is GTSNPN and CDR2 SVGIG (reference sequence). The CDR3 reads CAWSVRLYEQYF. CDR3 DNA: TGTGCCTGGAGTGTACGACTCTACGAGCAGTACTTC.

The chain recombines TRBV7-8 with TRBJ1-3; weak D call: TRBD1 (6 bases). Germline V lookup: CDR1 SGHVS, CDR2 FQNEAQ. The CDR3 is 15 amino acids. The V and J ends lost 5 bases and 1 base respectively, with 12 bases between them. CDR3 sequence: CASSLKQGSGNTIYF. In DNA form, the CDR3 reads TGTGCCAGCAGCCTAAAACAGGGTTCTGGAAACACCATATATTTT.

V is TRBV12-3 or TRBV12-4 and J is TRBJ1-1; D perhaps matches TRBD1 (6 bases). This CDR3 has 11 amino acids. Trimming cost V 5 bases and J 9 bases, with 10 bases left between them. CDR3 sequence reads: CASSNTGKAFF. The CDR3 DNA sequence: TGTGCCAGCAGTAATACAGGGAAAGCTTTCTTT.

CDR3 residues: CASGGQTPSTDTQYF. CDR3 DNA: TGTGCCAGCGGAGGACAGACACCTAGCACAGATACGCAGTATTTT. V and J are TRBV2 and TRBJ2-3; D is perhaps TRBD1 (6 bases). Trimming took 8 bases from V and 0 from J, leaving 15 bases between them. CDR3 length: 15 amino acids. CDR1 SNHLY and CDR2 FYNNEI come from the germline V gene.